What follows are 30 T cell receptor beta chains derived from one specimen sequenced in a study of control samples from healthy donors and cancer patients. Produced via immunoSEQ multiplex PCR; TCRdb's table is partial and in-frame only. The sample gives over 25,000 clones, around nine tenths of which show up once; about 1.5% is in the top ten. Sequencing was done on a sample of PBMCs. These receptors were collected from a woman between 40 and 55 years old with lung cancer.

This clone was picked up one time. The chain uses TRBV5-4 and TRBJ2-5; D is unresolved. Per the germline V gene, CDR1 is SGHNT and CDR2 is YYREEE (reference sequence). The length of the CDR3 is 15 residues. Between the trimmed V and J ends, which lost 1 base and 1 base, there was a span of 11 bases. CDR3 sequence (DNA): TGTGCCAGCAGCTTGAGGCTACCGGGCCAAGAGACCCAGTACTTC. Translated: CASSLRLPGQETQYF.

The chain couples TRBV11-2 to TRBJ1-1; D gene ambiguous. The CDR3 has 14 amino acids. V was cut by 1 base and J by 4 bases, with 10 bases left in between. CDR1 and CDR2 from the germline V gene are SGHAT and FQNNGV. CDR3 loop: CASSLVLRSTEAFF. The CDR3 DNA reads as TGTGCCAGCAGCTTAGTGCTTCGGTCCACTGAAGCTTTCTTT.

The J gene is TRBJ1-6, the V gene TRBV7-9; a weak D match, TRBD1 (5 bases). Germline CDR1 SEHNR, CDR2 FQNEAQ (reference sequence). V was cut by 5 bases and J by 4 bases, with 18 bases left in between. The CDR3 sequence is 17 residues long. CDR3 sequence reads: CASSPSRSGGYNSPLHF. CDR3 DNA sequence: TGTGCCAGCAGCCCCAGCAGGAGTGGGGGATATAATTCACCCCTCCACTTT.

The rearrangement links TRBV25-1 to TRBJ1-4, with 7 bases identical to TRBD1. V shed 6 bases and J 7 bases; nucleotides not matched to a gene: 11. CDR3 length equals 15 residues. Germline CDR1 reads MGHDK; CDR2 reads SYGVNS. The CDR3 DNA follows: TGTGCCAGCAGCGTTAGGACAGGCGAAATTGAAAAACTGTTTTTT. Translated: CASSVRTGEIEKLFF. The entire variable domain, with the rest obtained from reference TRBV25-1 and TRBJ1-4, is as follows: EADIYQTPRYLVIGTGKKITLECSQTMGHDKMYWYQQDPGMELHLIHYSYGVNSTEKGDLSSESTVSRIRTEHFPLTLESARPSHTSQYLCASSVRTGEIEKLFFGSGTQLSVL.

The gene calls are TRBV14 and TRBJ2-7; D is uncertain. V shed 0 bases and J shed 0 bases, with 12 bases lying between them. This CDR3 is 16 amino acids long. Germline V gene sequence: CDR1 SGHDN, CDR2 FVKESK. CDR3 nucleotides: TGTGCCAGCAGCCAAGATGGGCCAGCATTCTCCTACGAGCAGTACTTC. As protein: CASSQDGPAFSYEQYF.

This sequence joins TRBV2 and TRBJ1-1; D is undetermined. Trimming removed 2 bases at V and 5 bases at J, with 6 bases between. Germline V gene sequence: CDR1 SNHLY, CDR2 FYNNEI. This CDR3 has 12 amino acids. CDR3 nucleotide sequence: TGTGCCAGCAGTGAAAGGGAGACTGAAGCTTTCTTT. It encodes CASSERETEAFF.

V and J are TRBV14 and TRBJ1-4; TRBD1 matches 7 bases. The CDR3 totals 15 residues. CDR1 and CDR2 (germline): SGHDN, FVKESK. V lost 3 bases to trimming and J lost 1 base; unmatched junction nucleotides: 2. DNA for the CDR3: TGTGCCAGCAGCCAGAGACAGGGAACTAATGAAAAACTGTTTTTT. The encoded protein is CASSQRQGTNEKLFF.

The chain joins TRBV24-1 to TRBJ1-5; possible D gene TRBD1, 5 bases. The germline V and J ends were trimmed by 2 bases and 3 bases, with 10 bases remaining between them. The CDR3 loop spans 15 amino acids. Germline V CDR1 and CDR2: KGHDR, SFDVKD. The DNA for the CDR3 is TGTGCCACCAGTGATTCGGGACGGCCCAATCAGCCCCAGCATTTT. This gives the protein CATSDSGRPNQPQHF.

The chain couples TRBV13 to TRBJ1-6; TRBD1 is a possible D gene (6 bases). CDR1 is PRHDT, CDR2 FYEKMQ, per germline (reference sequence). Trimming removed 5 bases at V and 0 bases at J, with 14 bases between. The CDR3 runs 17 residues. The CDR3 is CASSTLRGSSYNSPLHF. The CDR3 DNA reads TGTGCCAGCAGCACCCTAAGGGGGAGCTCCTATAATTCACCCCTCCACTTT.

The DNA of the CDR3 is TGTGCCAGCAGCCCCCGACAGGGGAGAGACACTGAAGCTTTCTTT. It yields the protein CASSPRQGRDTEAFF. The J gene is TRBJ1-1, the V gene TRBV11-3, with 8 bases lining up with TRBD1. From germline, CDR1 is SGHNT and CDR2 YENEEA. V lost 5 bases, J lost 3 bases, and 8 bases stayed unmatched. The CDR3 runs 15 residues.

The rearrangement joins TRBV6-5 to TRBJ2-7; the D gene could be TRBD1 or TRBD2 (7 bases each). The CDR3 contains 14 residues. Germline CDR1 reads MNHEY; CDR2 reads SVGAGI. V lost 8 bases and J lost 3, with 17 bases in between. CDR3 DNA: TGTGCCAGCGAGCGGGACAGCTCCATCTACGAGCAGTACTTC. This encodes CASERDSSIYEQYF.

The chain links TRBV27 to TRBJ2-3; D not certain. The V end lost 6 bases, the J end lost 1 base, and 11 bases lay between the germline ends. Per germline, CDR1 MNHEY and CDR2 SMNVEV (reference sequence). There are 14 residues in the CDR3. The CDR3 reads CASSLLTGTDTQYF. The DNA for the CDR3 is TGTGCCAGCAGCCTCCTAACGGGCACAGATACGCAGTATTTT.

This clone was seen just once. The CDR3 region is CASSYESGGFSYEQYF. In nucleotides, the CDR3 is TGTGCCAGCAGTTACGAAAGCGGGGGATTCTCCTACGAGCAGTACTTC. The chain is built from TRBV6-2 or TRBV6-3 and TRBJ2-7; 8 bases match TRBD2. The CDR3 extends over 16 amino acids. The V and J ends lost 2 bases and 0 bases, in that order; junction bases with no gene match: 6. CDR1 and CDR2 from the germline V gene are MNHEY and SVGEGT.

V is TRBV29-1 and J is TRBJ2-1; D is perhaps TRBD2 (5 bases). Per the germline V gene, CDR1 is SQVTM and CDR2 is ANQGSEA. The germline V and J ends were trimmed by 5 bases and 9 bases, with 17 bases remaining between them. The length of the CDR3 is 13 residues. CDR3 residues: CSVTKSEGSEQFF. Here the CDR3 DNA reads TGCAGCGTTACAAAGTCCGAGGGCTCTGAGCAGTTCTTC.

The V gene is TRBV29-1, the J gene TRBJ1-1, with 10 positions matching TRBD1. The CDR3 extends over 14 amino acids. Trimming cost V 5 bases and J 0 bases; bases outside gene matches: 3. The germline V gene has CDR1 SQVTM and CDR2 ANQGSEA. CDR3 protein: CSVRQGAMNTEAFF. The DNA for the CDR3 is TGCAGCGTTCGACAGGGGGCCATGAACACTGAAGCTTTCTTT.

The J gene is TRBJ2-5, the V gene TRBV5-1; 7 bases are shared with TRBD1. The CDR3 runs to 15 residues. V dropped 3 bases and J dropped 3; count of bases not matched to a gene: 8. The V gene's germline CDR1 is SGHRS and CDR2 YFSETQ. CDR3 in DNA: TGCGCCAGCAGCTCTACCTGGGGGACAGAAGAGACCCAGTACTTC. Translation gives CASSSTWGTEETQYF.

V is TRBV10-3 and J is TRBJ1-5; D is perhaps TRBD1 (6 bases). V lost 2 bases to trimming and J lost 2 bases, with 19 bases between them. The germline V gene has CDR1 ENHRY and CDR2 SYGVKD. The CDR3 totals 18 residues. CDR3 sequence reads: CAISEHVGGPRGNQPQHF. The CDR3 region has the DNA TGTGCCATCAGTGAGCATGTGGGGGGGCCCCGGGGCAATCAGCCCCAGCATTTT.

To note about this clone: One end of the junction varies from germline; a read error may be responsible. The DNA for the CDR3 is TGTGCCAGCAGTCCGATAATAATGGGAGAGGCCCAGTACTTC. It is translated as CASSPIIMGEAQYF. V usage is TRBV14 and J usage is TRBJ2-5; the D gene is possibly TRBD2 (5 bases). This CDR3 is built from 14 residues. Germline V gene data show CDR1 as SGHDN and CDR2 as FVKESK.

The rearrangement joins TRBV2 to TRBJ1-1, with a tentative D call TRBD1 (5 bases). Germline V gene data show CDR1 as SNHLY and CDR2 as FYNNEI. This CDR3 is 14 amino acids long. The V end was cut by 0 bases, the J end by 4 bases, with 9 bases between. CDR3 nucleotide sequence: TGTGCCAGCAGTGAAGCGTGGCAGGGCACTGAAGCTTTCTTT. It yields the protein CASSEAWQGTEAFF.

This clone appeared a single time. In nucleotides, the CDR3 is TGTGCCAGCAGCTTAGATTCGGGACGGTCCTATGGCTACACCTTC. Translated, it gives CASSLDSGRSYGYTF. V usage is TRBV11-3 and J usage is TRBJ1-2; a possible D gene is TRBD1 (5 bases). Germline V lookup: CDR1 SGHNT, CDR2 YENEEA. CDR3 length: 15 residues. Between the trimmed V and J ends, which lost 0 bases and 4 bases, there was a span of 12 bases.

The CDR3 loop reads CASSEASAYNSPLHF. In nucleotides, the CDR3 is TGTGCCAGCAGTGAAGCTTCGGCCTATAATTCACCCCTCCACTTT. The V gene is TRBV6-1, the J gene TRBJ1-6; D is ambiguous. Trimming took off 0 bases at V and 2 bases at J, with 5 bases between the two ends. This CDR3 is built from 15 residues. Looked up from germline, CDR1 is MNHNS and CDR2 is SASEGT.

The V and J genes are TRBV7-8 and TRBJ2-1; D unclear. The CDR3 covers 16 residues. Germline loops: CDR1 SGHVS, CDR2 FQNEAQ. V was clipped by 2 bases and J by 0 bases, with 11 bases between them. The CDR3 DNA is TGTGCCAGCAGCTTACGGACGACAAGCTCCTACAATGAGCAGTTCTTC. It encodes CASSLRTTSSYNEQFF.

The CDR3 DNA reads TGTGCCAGCAACCCGACGGTGGGATACTCTGGGGCCAACGTCCTGACTTTC. This codes for CASNPTVGYSGANVLTF. V gene TRBV11-3 combines with J gene TRBJ2-6, with D uncertain. Trimming pared 7 bases from V and 0 bases from J, leaving 16 bases between. The CDR3 consists of 17 residues. Germline V lookup: CDR1 SGHNT, CDR2 YENEEA.

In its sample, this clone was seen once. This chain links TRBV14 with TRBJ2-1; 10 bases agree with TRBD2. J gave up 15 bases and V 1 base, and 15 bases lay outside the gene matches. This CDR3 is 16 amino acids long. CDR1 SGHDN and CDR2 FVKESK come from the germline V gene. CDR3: CASSQGTTSGVDFRFF. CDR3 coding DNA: TGTGCCAGCAGCCAAGGTACAACTAGCGGGGTGGATTTTCGGTTCTTC.

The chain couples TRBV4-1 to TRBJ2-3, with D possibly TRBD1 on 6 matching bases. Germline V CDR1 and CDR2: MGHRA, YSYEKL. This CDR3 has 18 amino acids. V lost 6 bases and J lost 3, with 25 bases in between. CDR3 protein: CASSALIQGSGWTDTQYF. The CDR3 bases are TGCGCCAGCAGTGCCCTGATACAGGGTTCGGGGTGGACAGATACGCAGTATTTT.

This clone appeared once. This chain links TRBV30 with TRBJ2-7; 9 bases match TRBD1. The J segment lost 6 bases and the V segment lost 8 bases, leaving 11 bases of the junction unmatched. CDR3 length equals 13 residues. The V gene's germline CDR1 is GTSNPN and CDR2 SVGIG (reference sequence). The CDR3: CAHTGTGIGEQYF. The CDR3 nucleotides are TGTGCCCACACCGGGACAGGGATCGGCGAGCAGTACTTC.

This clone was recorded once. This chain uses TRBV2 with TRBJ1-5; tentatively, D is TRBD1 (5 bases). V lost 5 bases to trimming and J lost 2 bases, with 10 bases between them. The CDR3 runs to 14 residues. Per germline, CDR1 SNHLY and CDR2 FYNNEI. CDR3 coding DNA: TGTGCCAGCAGTTACACAGGAGGCAATCAGCCCCAGCATTTT. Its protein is CASSYTGGNQPQHF.

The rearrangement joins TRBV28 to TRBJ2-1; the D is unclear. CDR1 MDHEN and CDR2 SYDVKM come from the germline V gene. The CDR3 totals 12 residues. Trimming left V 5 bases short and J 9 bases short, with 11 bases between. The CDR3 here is CASSLNEVEQFF. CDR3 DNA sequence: TGTGCCAGCAGTCTAAACGAGGTTGAGCAGTTCTTC.

CDR3 residues: CASSLLNEQFF. CDR3 nucleotides: TGTGCCAGCAGTTTACTTAATGAGCAGTTCTTC. The J gene is TRBJ2-1, the V gene TRBV28; no clear D. V dropped 2 bases and J dropped 7 bases, with 3 bases sitting between them. Germline V gene lookup returns CDR1 MDHEN and CDR2 SYDVKM. This CDR3 has 11 amino acids.

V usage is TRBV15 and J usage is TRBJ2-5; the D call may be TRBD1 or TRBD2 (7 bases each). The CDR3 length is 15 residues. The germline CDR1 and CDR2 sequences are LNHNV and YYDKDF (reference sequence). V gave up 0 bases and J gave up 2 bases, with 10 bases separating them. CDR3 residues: CATSRDRGGQETQYF. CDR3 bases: TGTGCCACCAGCAGAGACAGGGGGGGGCAAGAGACCCAGTACTTC.